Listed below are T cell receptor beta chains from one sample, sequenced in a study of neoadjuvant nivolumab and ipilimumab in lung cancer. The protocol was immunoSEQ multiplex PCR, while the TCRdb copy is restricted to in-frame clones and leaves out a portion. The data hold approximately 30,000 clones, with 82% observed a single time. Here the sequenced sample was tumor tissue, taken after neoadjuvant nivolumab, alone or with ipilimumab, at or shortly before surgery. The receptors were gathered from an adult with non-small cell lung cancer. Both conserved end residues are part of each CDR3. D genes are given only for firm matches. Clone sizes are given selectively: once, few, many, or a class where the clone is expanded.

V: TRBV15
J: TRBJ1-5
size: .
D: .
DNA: TGTGCCACCAGCAGAGGGGGGGGAGGAGAGGGCAATCAGCCCCAGCATTTT
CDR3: CATSRGGGGEGNQPQHF

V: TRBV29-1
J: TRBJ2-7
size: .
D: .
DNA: TGCAGCGTTACGACTAGTCTCTACGAGCAGTACTTC
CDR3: CSVTTSLYEQYF

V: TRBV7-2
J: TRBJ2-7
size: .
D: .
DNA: TGTGCCAGCAGCTTAGCAGGGACGTCGGCCTACGAGCAGTACTTC
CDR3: CASSLAGTSAYEQYF

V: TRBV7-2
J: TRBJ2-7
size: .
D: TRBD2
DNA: TGTGCCAGCAACCTAGCGGGAGGGTTCTACGAGCAGTACTTC
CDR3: CASNLAGGFYEQYF

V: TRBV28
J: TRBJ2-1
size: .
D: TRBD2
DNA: TGTGCCAGCAGGCCTACAAGCGGGAGTGAAAATGAGCAGTTCTTC
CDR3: CASRPTSGSENEQFF

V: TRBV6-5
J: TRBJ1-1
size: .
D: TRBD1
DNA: TGTGCCAGTAGACAGGGAAGACGGGCGACCACTGAAGCTTTCTTT
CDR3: CASRQGRRATTEAFF

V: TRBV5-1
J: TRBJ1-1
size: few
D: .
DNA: TGCGCCAGCAGCTTGGCGGGGAACACTGAAGCTTTCTTT
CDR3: CASSLAGNTEAFF

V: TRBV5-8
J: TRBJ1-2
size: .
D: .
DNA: TGTGCCAGCAGCTTGGTTCCGCGGGGAGAGAGATATGGCTACACCTTC
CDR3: CASSLVPRGERYGYTF

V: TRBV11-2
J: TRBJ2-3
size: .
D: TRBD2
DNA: TGTGCCAGCAGCTTAGCGGGAGGGGCAGATACGCAGTATTTT
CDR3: CASSLAGGADTQYF

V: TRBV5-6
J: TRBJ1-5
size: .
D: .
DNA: TGTGCCAGCAGCCAAGAAAGAGGACTCAATCAGCCCCAGCATTTT
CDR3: CASSQERGLNQPQHF

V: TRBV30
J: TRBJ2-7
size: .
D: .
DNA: TGTGCCTGGAGTGCCCAATACGAGCAGTACTTC
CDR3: CAWSAQYEQYF

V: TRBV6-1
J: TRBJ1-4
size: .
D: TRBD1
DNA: TGTGCCAGTCTATCTCCGGGACAGGGGGAAAAACTGTTTTTT
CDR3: CASLSPGQGEKLFF

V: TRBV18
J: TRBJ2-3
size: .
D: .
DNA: TGTGCCAGCTCACCACCTCGCGGGACCTCAGGGACAGATACGCAGTATTTT
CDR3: CASSPPRGTSGTDTQYF

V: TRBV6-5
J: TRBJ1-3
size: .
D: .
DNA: TGTGCCAGCAGTTACCGGTCTGGAAACACCATATATTTT
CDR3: CASSYRSGNTIYF

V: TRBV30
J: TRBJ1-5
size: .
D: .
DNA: TGTGCCTGGAGTCCGGGGCTCCTTGGGCAGCCCCAGCATTTT
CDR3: CAWSPGLLGQPQHF

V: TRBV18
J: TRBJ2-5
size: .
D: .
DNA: TGTGCCAGCTCACCCCGGGAACCGGGACACATGGAGACCCAGTACTTC
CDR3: CASSPREPGHMETQYF

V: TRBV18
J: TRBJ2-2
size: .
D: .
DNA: TGTGCCAGCTCACCAATCTACAGGGATAACACCGGGGAGCTGTTTTTT
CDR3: CASSPIYRDNTGELFF

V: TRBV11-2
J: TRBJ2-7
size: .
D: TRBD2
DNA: TGTGCCAGCAGCTCCGGGACTACGTATGGAGAGCAGTACTTC
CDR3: CASSSGTTYGEQYF

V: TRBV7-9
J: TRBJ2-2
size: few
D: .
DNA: TGTGCCAGCAGCTTAGGCCCGGGAAGGTCCACCGGGGAGCTGTTTTTT
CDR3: CASSLGPGRSTGELFF

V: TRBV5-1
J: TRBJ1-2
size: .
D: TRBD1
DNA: TGCGCCAGCAGACCGACAGGGGTGGATGGCTACACCTTC
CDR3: CASRPTGVDGYTF

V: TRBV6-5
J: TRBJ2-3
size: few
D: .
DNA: TGTGCCAGCTCTAAAGGGGCAGATACGCAGTATTTT
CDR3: CASSKGADTQYF

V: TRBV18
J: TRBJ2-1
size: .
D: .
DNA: TGTGCCAGCTCACCACTGGGACCGACTTCCTACAATGAGCAGTTCTTC
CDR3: CASSPLGPTSYNEQFF

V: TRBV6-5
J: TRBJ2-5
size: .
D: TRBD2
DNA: TGTGCCAGCAGGGAGTTAGCGGGAGGGGAAGAGACCCAGTACTTC
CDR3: CASRELAGGEETQYF

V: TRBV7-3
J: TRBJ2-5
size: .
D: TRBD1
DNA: TGTGCCAGCAGCCACACCGGGACAGGGGTGGAGACCCAGTACTTC
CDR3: CASSHTGTGVETQYF

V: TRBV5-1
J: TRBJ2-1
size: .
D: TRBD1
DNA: TGCGCCAGCAGCTTGGAACGGACAGGTTCTTCCTACAATGAGCAGTTCTTC
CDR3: CASSLERTGSSYNEQFF

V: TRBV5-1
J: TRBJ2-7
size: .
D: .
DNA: TGCGCCAGCAGCTTGGTGGCAGGGCCCTACGAGCAGTACTTC
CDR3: CASSLVAGPYEQYF

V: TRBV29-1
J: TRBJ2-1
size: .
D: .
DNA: TGCAGCGTTGGGAGTAGTAATGAGCAGTTCTTC
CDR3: CSVGSSNEQFF

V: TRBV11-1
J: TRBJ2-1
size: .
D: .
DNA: TGTGCCAGCAGCCCTCTCACGGGCGGGATATACAATGAGCAGTTCTTC
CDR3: CASSPLTGGIYNEQFF

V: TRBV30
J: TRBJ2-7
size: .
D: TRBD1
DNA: TGTGCCTGGACTAAGTCCGACAGGGTGTACGAGCAGTACTTC
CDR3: CAWTKSDRVYEQYF

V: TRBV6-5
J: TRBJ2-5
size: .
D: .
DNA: TGTGCCAGCAGCGCCGGGTCCTGGAGGCAAGAGACCCAGTACTTC
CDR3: CASSAGSWRQETQYF

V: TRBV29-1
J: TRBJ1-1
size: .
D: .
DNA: TGCAGCGTCGAAGAGTGGGGCACTGAAGCTTTCTTT
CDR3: CSVEEWGTEAFF

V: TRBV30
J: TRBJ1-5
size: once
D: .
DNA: TGTGCCTGGAGTGTACAAGGGGTGACGAGCAATCAGCCCCAGCATTTT
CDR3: CAWSVQGVTSNQPQHF

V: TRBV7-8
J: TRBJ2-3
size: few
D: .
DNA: TGTGCCAGCAGCTTAGCGACGGGCACAGATACGCAGTATTTT
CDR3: CASSLATGTDTQYF

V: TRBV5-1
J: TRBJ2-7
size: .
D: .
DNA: TGCGCCAGCAGCCCGAGACAGGTAGCACCCGCCGAGCAGTACTTC
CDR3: CASSPRQVAPAEQYF

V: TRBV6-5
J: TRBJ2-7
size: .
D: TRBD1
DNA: TGTGCCAGCAGACGGGGACAGGGAGCCTACGAGCAGTACTTC
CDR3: CASRRGQGAYEQYF

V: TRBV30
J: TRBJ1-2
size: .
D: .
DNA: TGTGCCTGGAGTGCAAGAACGGCCGGGACGGGGAATGGCTACACCTTC
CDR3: CAWSARTAGTGNGYTF

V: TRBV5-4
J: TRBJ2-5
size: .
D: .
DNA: TGTGCCAGCAGCTTGGGAGGGTTCGCAGAGACCCAGTACTTC
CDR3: CASSLGGFAETQYF

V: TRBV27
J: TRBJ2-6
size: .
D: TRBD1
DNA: TGTGCCAGCAGTTTCCTACAGGGGGTGACCACTGGGGCCAACGTCCTGACTTTC
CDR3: CASSFLQGVTTGANVLTF

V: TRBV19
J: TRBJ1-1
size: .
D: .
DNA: TGTGCCAGTATGGATAACACTGAAGCTTTCTTT
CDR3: CASMDNTEAFF

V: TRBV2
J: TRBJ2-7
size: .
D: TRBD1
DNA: TGTGCCAGCAGTGTAGGGGGCCCCCAGCCCGAGCAGTACTTC
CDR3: CASSVGGPQPEQYF